This record looks at one T cell receptor (beta chain) sequence and its context. One junction end disagrees with the germline gene, perhaps due to a read error. Germline CDR1 MNHNY, CDR2 SVGAGI (reference sequence). The CDR3 spans 14 residues. This entry belongs to a study of blood T cell repertoires in COVID-19. Study in general: Both acute and convalescent COVID-19 samples were obtained from the United States, Italy and Spain. From T cells, B-cell-depleted T cells, or PBMCs came the material, which was cDNA or gDNA.

Original processing notes: Estimates of nucleated cell counts were drawn from the amplification of reference gene primers. Measured with immunoSEQ multiplex PCR; TCRdb has only the in-frame clones, and not every one. V, J and clone size are taken as reported in that table, and D and trimming were inferred from the DNA itself. The sample consists of 140,000 or so clones, 80% to 90% of them appearing once. The rearrangement uses TRBV6-6 and TRBJ1-3, with D uncertain. This sequence originates from a man aged 55-75 years with active or convalescent COVID-19. The sample taken for sequencing was peripheral blood. The CDR3 DNA is TGTGCCAGCAGTAGTTCGGTCTCTGAAAACACCATATATTTT. Its translation: CASSSSVSENTIYF.